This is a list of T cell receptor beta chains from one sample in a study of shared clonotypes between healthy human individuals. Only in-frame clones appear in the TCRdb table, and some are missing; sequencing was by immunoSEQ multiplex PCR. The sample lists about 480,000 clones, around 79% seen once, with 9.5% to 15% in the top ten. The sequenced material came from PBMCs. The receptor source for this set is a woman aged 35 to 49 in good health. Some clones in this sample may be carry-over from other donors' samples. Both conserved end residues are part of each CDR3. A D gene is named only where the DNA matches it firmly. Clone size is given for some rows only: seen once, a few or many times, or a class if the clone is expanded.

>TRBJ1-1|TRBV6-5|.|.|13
CASTVGENTEAFF
TGTGCCAGCACCGTGGGGGAGAACACTGAAGCTTTCTTT
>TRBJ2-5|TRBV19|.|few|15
CASSRRTGGVETQYF
TGTGCCAGTAGCCGGAGGACGGGGGGCGTCGAGACCCAGTACTTC
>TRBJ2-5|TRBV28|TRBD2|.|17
CASSLPGLAGAQETQYF
TGTGCCAGCAGCCTACCGGGACTAGCGGGAGCCCAAGAGACCCAGTACTTC
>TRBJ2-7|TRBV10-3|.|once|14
CAISESTAWNEQYF
TGTGCCATCAGTGAGTCGACTGCCTGGAACGAGCAGTACTTC
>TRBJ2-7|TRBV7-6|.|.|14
CASSLGMAFYEQYF
TGTGCCAGCAGCCTAGGGATGGCATTCTACGAGCAGTACTTC
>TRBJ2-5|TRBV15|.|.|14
CATSRVRGGETQYF
TGTGCCACCAGCAGAGTAAGGGGAGGAGAGACCCAGTACTTC
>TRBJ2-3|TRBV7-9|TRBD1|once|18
CASPAGTGPDPSTDTQYF
TGTGCCAGCCCGGCTGGGACAGGGCCCGATCCTAGCACAGATACGCAGTATTTT
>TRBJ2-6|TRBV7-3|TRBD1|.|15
CASSADRAGANVLTF
TGTGCCAGCAGCGCCGACAGGGCTGGGGCCAACGTCCTGACTTTC
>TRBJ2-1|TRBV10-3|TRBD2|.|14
CAIRIQTSDDEQFF
TGTGCCATCAGGATCCAAACTAGCGACGATGAGCAGTTCTTC
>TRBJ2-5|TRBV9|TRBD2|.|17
CASSSTSGRAGLETQYF
TGTGCCAGCAGTTCGACTAGCGGGAGGGCGGGGCTTGAGACCCAGTACTTC
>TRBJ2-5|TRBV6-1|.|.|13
CASNWNPRGTQYF
TGTGCCAGCAACTGGAATCCCCGGGGGACCCAGTACTTC
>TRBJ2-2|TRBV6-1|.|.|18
CASSEAFRGGGYTGELFF
TGTGCCAGCAGTGAAGCCTTCAGAGGAGGGGGCTACACCGGGGAGCTGTTTTTT
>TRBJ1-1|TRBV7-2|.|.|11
CASSLGPGGSF
TGTGCCAGCAGCTTAGGGCCCGGTGGTTCTTTT
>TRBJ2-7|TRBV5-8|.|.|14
CASTLGQNDYEQYF
TGTGCCAGCACACTAGGACAGAACGACTACGAGCAGTACTTC
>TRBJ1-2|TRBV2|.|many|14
CASNRAASGYGYTF
TGTGCCAGCAATAGGGCGGCTAGTGGCTATGGCTACACCTTC
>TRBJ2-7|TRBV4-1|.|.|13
CASSPTRSYEQYF
TGCGCCAGCAGCCCAACTAGGTCCTACGAGCAGTACTTC
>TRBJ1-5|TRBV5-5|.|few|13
CASSLASNQPQHF
TGTGCCAGCAGCTTGGCGTCAAATCAGCCCCAGCATTTT
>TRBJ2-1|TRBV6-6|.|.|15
CASSYPPEWYNEQFF
TGTGCCAGCAGTTACCCCCCGGAGTGGTACAATGAGCAGTTCTTC
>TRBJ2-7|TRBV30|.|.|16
CAWSSGPRQITYEQYF
TGTGCCTGGAGTTCGGGCCCTAGGCAGATCACCTACGAGCAGTACTTC